This T cell receptor beta chain came from a study of blood T cell repertoires in COVID-19. Overall study context: Nucleic acid was either cDNA or gDNA, and it came from T cells, B-cell-depleted T cells, or PBMCs.

Germline V gives CDR1 SGHVS, CDR2 FQNEAQ. The V and J ends lost 10 bases and 0 bases respectively, with 12 bases between them. The CDR3 loop spans 14 amino acids. Authors' processing steps: Nucleated cell counts were estimated from reference gene primer amplification. The protocol was immunoSEQ multiplex PCR, while the TCRdb copy is restricted to in-frame clones and leaves out a portion. Clone size and V and J calls were adopted from that table, with D and trimming inferred from the DNA. Altogether over 250,000 clones are present, about nine tenths being singletons, with the ten largest covering around 2.4%.

The sequence came from a woman in her late teens or twenties who had recovered from COVID-19. The specimen was PBMCs or T cells enriched from blood (not recorded which). The gene calls are TRBV7-8 and TRBJ2-2, with D possibly matching TRBD2 (6 bases). The CDR3 nucleotides read TGTGCCACCAACCGACTAGCGAACACCGGGGAGCTGTTTTTT. This codes for CATNRLANTGELFF.